These 20 T cell receptor beta chains share one sample of origin, sequenced in a study of T cells in Graves' hyperthyroidism and ophthalmopathy (dated by TCRdb to about 2019). Library preparation employed multiplex PCR. TCRdb names Illumina HiSeq 2000 as the instrument used. Amplification of TCR beta CDR3 regions was carried out from RNA transcripts. The first round of RT-PCR for the TCR CDR3 was performed with the HTBI primer set and the Qiagen OneStep RT-PCR kit. TCRdb trimmed public reads at Q25 via fastp, called clones via MiXCR and kept in-frame beta chains. Each entry merges the rows of one CDR3 protein and shows their most common DNA and genes. The sample includes around 700,000 distinct CDR3 sequences, with around 20% observed a single time. The leading ten clones occupy over 15% of the sample. The sample consisted of blood. The source is a woman aged 45-65 years with Graves' hyperthyroidism that later progressed to Graves' ophthalmopathy.

This chain connects TRBV4-2 to TRBJ1-4; D unclear. The CDR3 has 18 amino acids. Deletions cut 1 base from V and 0 bases from J, with 15 bases between. Germline V gene lookup returns CDR1 LGHNA and CDR2 YNFKEQ. This chain's CDR3 is CASSQVAALRATNEKLFF. The CDR3 bases are TGTGCCAGCAGCCAAGTGGCCGCCCTAAGGGCAACTAATGAAAAACTGTTTTTT.

The chain recombines TRBV20-1 with TRBJ1-2; no definite D call. The V gene's germline CDR1 is DFQATT and CDR2 SNEGSKA (reference sequence). The CDR3 runs to 16 residues. V lost 2 bases and J 5 bases, leaving 21 bases between the germline ends. The CDR3 loop reads CSARSPGRPRDYGYTF. CDR3 sequence (DNA): TGCAGTGCTAGATCCCCCGGGAGGCCCAGAGATTATGGCTACACCTTC.

This clonotype showed up just a few times. V and J are TRBV6-5 and TRBJ2-5; the D is unclear. Germline CDR1 is MNHEY and CDR2 is SVGAGI. V lost 0 bases, J lost 5 bases, and 19 bases lay in between. The length of the CDR3 is 17 residues. This CDR3 is CASSYSALNLTPETQYF. In nucleotides, the CDR3 is TGTGCCAGCAGTTACTCCGCCTTAAACTTAACTCCGGAGACCCAGTACTTC.

The table lists this clonotype with many counts. The V call is TRBV3-1, the J call TRBJ2-3; 8 positions agree with TRBD2. Looked up from germline, CDR1 is LGHDT and CDR2 is YNNKEL (reference sequence). J lost 2 bases, V lost 4 bases, and 8 bases had no gene match. CDR3 size: 16 residues. The DNA for the CDR3 is TGTGCCAGCAGCCTCTTAGGAGCGGGGGACACAGATACGCAGTATTTT. Its protein is CASSLLGAGDTDTQYF.

This clonotype was observed a few times. The chain couples TRBV11-1 to TRBJ1-6; weak D call: TRBD1 (6 bases). CDR1 and CDR2 (germline): SGHAT, FQDESV (reference sequence). V lost 5 bases and J 5 bases, leaving 10 bases between the germline ends. This CDR3 spans 14 amino acids. DNA for the CDR3: TGTGCCAGCAGCGCTAACAGGGATAATTCACCCCTCCACTTT. Protein: CASSANRDNSPLHF.

The chain employs TRBV20-1 and TRBJ1-2, with D unclear. The CDR3 extends over 15 amino acids. Trimming took 0 bases from V and 3 from J, leaving 14 bases between them. Germline CDR1 is DFQATT and CDR2 is SNEGSKA (reference sequence). CDR3 nucleotides: TGCAGTGCTAGAGATTCCCGGAGGGATGACTATGGCTACACCTTC. This sequence encodes CSARDSRRDDYGYTF.

The rearrangement links TRBV5-5 to TRBJ2-5; 8 bases are shared with TRBD1. Germline V gene data show CDR1 as SGHKS and CDR2 as YYEKEE (reference sequence). The CDR3 runs to 15 residues. The V gene end was trimmed by 3 bases and the J gene end by 13 bases; junction bases not matched to a gene: 17. The CDR3 nucleotides are TGTGCCAGCAGCTCAGACCCCAGGGGGCCCCCGGATCGGTACTTC. Translating it yields CASSSDPRGPPDRYF.

There are many counts of this clonotype. V and J are TRBV2 and TRBJ2-5; 9 bases line up with TRBD2. This CDR3 is built from 15 residues. Per the germline V gene, CDR1 is SNHLY and CDR2 is FYNNEI. The ends lost 3 bases at V and 7 bases at J; junction bases unmatched: 9. As DNA, the CDR3 is TGTGCCAGCAGTGAGCGGCGGGGGGGCACCGGGACCCAGTACTTC. Protein: CASSERRGGTGTQYF.

CDR3 region: CASSWAGANVLTF. In nucleotides, the CDR3 is TGTGCCAGCAGTTGGGCTGGGGCCAACGTCCTGACTTTC. J is TRBJ2-6 and V is TRBV6-2 or TRBV6-3; D not resolved. This CDR3 has 13 amino acids. Trimming left V 4 bases short and J 2 bases short, with 3 bases between. Looked up from germline, CDR1 is MNHEY and CDR2 is SVGEGT.

This clonotype was observed a handful of times. The V call is TRBV6-2 or TRBV6-3, the J call TRBJ2-1, with 7 bases lining up with TRBD2. Germline CDR1 MNHEY, CDR2 SVGEGT. The junction had 3 bases not matched to a gene; V was cut back by 6 bases and J by 7 bases. The length of the CDR3 is 12 residues. Written as DNA, the CDR3 is TGTGCCAGCAGACCGGGGGGTAATGAGCAGTTCTTC. Translated: CASRPGGNEQFF.

This clonotype was counted many times. The gene calls are TRBV28 and TRBJ2-7, with D perhaps TRBD2 (5 bases). Trimming took off 2 bases at V and 3 bases at J, with 17 bases between the two ends. The CDR3 runs 16 residues. From germline, CDR1 is MDHEN and CDR2 SYDVKM. CDR3 in amino acids: CASSLRERLLVYEQYF. CDR3 DNA: TGTGCCAGCAGTTTAAGGGAGCGGCTGCTTGTCTACGAGCAGTACTTC.

This clonotype was picked up a small number of times. The rearrangement links TRBV7-8 to TRBJ2-1; 9 bases agree with TRBD1. V was clipped by 6 bases and J by 7 bases; unmatched bases: 10. This CDR3 spans 15 amino acids. Germline lookup yields CDR1 SGHVS and CDR2 FQNEAQ. In nucleotides, the CDR3 is TGTGCCAGCAGTGGGACAGGGAAAACAAGTAATGAGCAGTTCTTC. Its translation is CASSGTGKTSNEQFF.

This chain connects TRBV3-1 to TRBJ2-3, with 7 nucleotides matching TRBD2. V trimming: 0 bases; J trimming: 4 bases; junction bases outside the gene matches: 10. The CDR3 runs 17 residues. In germline, CDR1 is LGHDT, CDR2 YNNKEL (reference sequence). The CDR3 protein is CASSQDLSSGVADTQYF. The CDR3 coding sequence is TGTGCCAGCAGCCAAGATCTTTCCAGCGGGGTCGCAGATACGCAGTATTTT.

This chain connects TRBV6-1 to TRBJ2-5; 9 bases match TRBD1. V lost 5 bases and J lost 5; bases outside the gene matches: 6. Germline V gene data show CDR1 as MNHNS and CDR2 as SASEGT. CDR3 size: 14 residues. In nucleotides, the CDR3 is TGTGCCAGCAGTCAGTACAGGGGGCCTGAGACCCAGTACTTC. Protein: CASSQYRGPETQYF.

In this sample, this clonotype turned up once. The chain combines TRBV19 with TRBJ2-5, with TRBD1 matching 12 bases. Germline V gene data show CDR1 as LNHDA and CDR2 as SQIVND (reference sequence). With V trimmed by 1 base and J by 4 bases, 4 bases remained unmatched. The CDR3 extends over 16 amino acids. The CDR3 DNA is TGTGCCAGTAGTATAGTGGGACAGGGGGCTGGAGAGACCCAGTACTTC. It encodes CASSIVGQGAGETQYF.

The sample holds many counts of this clonotype. V usage is TRBV3-1 and J usage is TRBJ2-1; TRBD2 aligns across 11 bases. J lost 7 bases, V lost 0 bases, and 5 bases had no gene match. The germline V gene has CDR1 LGHDT and CDR2 YNNKEL (reference sequence). The CDR3 extends over 16 amino acids. Here the CDR3 DNA reads TGTGCCAGCAGCCAAGATCTAGCGGGGGGCTTTAATGAGCAGTTCTTC. This encodes CASSQDLAGGFNEQFF.

The rearrangement links TRBV13 to TRBJ1-6; 7 nucleotides line up with TRBD1. The V gene end was trimmed by 5 bases and the J gene end by 2 bases; junction bases not matched to a gene: 9. From germline, CDR1 is PRHDT and CDR2 FYEKMQ (reference sequence). This CDR3 contains 17 residues. CDR3 protein: CASSRGQELTYNSPLHF. The CDR3 DNA sequence: TGTGCCAGCAGCCGAGGACAGGAACTTACCTATAATTCACCCCTCCACTTT.

This clonotype was seen a few times. This chain joins TRBV19 and TRBJ1-1; no clear D gene. The CDR3 is made up of 15 amino acids. The germline V gene encodes CDR1 LNHDA and CDR2 SQIVND (reference sequence). The V end was cut by 5 bases, the J end by 5 bases, with 18 bases between. The CDR3 loop is CASSPLSGLGTEAFF. DNA of the CDR3: TGTGCCAGTAGTCCCTTGAGCGGACTAGGTACTGAAGCTTTCTTT.

The table lists this clonotype with a few counts. This rearrangement joins TRBV9 to TRBJ2-3; 10 bases are a match to TRBD2. V shed 3 bases and J 3 bases; nucleotides not matched to a gene: 10. The length of the CDR3 is 17 residues. CDR1 and CDR2 (germline): SGDLS, YYNGEE. CDR3 loop: CASSANPTSGETDTQYF. The CDR3, as DNA: TGTGCCAGCAGCGCCAACCCCACTAGCGGGGAGACAGATACGCAGTATTTT.

In its sample, this clonotype was seen many times. The V and J genes are TRBV20-1 and TRBJ1-1; a weak D match, TRBD1 (5 bases). Germline V gives CDR1 DFQATT, CDR2 SNEGSKA (reference sequence). Trimming pared 3 bases from V and 10 bases from J, leaving 15 bases between. The CDR3 covers 12 residues. Here the CDR3 DNA reads TGCAGTGCTAGGCCACGCAGGGAGGCAGCTTTCTTT. Its protein product is CSARPRREAAFF.